The 15 T cell receptor beta chains presented below share a single source sample, sequenced in a study of blood T cells in healthy people across ages. Alongside a J-beta primer mix, a sample-barcoded 5' primer served in a second PCR lasting 7 to 11 cycles. TCRdb fed the 5' RACE reads into MiXCR, producing one record per CDR3 protein. This sample has around 670,000 distinct CDR3 sequences, with approximately 30% found just once. The source material was blood. The receptors were sampled from a woman of 80 years or more in good health.

This clonotype has just a few counts. Given a much more abundant clone one base away, this may be a read error. The genes are TRBV7-2 and TRBJ2-7; D is possibly TRBD2 (5 bases). Germline lookup yields CDR1 SGHTA and CDR2 FQGNSA. The CDR3 is made up of 15 amino acids. Here the CDR3 reads CASGLEPQEAYEQYF. CDR3 DNA: TGTGCCAGCGGCTTAGAACCCCAGGAGGCCTACGAGCAGTACTTC. Looking up the rest from reference TRBV7-2 and TRBJ2-7 gives the full variable domain: GAGVSQSPSNKVTEKGKDVELRCDPISGHTALYWYRQSLGQGLEFLIYFQGNSAPDKSGLPSDRFSAERTGGSVSTLTIQRTQQEDSAVYLCASGLEPQEAYEQYFGPGTRLTVT.

This clonotype was counted ten times or more. V is TRBV27 and J is TRBJ2-5; no reliable D call. Looked up from germline, CDR1 is MNHEY and CDR2 is SMNVEV (reference sequence). Between the trimmed V and J ends, which lost 7 bases and 2 bases, there was a span of 23 bases. This CDR3 region has 17 residues. CDR3 loop: CASKGSGRSIGQETQYF. The CDR3 DNA follows: TGTGCCAGCAAAGGTTCGGGCAGGTCGATAGGGCAAGAGACCCAGTACTTC.

This clonotype occurred many times. The rearrangement uses TRBV4-2 and TRBJ2-1, with D uncertain. The V and J ends lost 4 bases and 4 bases respectively, with 11 bases between them. CDR1 LGHNA and CDR2 YNFKEQ come from the germline V gene. The CDR3 is 14 amino acids. The CDR3 DNA reads as TGTGCCAGCAGCCCCCCTACATCATACAATGAGCAGTTCTTC. The encoded protein is CASSPPTSYNEQFF.

This clonotype was detected ten times or more. This sequence joins TRBV20-1 and TRBJ2-5; D gene uncertain. The germline V and J ends were trimmed by 0 bases and 10 bases, with 9 bases remaining between them. Germline CDR1 is DFQATT and CDR2 is SNEGSKA (reference sequence). The CDR3 runs to 11 residues. The CDR3, as DNA: TGCAGTGCTAGAGATCCCCCCAACCAGTACTTC. Amino acids: CSARDPPNQYF.

This clonotype was counted a few times. V usage is TRBV29-1 and J usage is TRBJ2-5; D call uncertain. Near its end, the DNA agrees better with TRBJ2-7, so the J call may be wrong. This CDR3 is built from 11 residues. Germline-derived CDR1 and CDR2 are SQVTM and ANQGSEA. In DNA form, the CDR3 reads TGCAGCGTTGATCAGGCAGCCGAGCAGTACTTC. Residues: CSVDQAAEQYF.

About this clonotype itself: With a much larger clone just one base away, this may be a read error. The genes are TRBV4-3 and TRBJ2-3; 10 nucleotides match TRBD2. Germline trimming cut 1 base from V and 6 bases from J; bases unmatched to any gene: 13. Germline CDR1 and CDR2: LGHNA and YSLEER. The CDR3 contains 18 residues. This chain's CDR3 is CASSQAYRAGGPGDTQYF. The CDR3 region has the DNA TGCGCCAGCAGCCAAGCCTACAGAGCGGGGGGGCCTGGTGATACGCAGTATTTT.

V is TRBV5-5 and J is TRBJ2-2, with a tentative D call TRBD1 (5 bases). V lost 1 base and J 5 bases, leaving 15 bases between the germline ends. The germline V gene encodes CDR1 SGHKS and CDR2 YYEKEE (reference sequence). This CDR3 is built from 16 residues. The CDR3 spells CASSLQLGRGTGELFF. The CDR3 DNA reads TGTGCCAGCAGCTTGCAACTGGGGCGCGGAACCGGGGAGCTGTTTTTT. Drawing the rest from reference TRBV5-5 and TRBJ2-2, the complete variable domain is DAGVTQSPTHLIKTRGQQVTLRCSPISGHKSVSWYQQVLGQGPQFIFQYYEKEERGRGNFPDRFSARQFPNYSSELNVNALLLGDSALYLCASSLQLGRGTGELFFGEGSRLTVL.

The rearrangement links TRBV12-3 or TRBV12-4 to TRBJ2-2; unclear D gene. There are 11 residues in the CDR3. The germline V and J ends were trimmed by 3 bases and 8 bases, with 4 bases remaining between them. CDR3 nucleotide sequence: TGTGCCAGCAGTTTTCGGGGGGAGCTGTTTTTT. Its translation is CASSFRGELFF.

Many counts were recorded for this clonotype. The J gene is TRBJ1-2, the V gene TRBV5-1; no firm D call. This CDR3 comprises 13 residues. Germline CDR1 and CDR2: SGHRS and YFSETQ. V lost 2 bases and J lost 6, with 11 bases in between. CDR3 DNA: TGCGCCAGCAGCTTTATCCGAGGTAATGGCTACACCTTC. Its translation: CASSFIRGNGYTF.

The chain employs TRBV2 and TRBJ1-1; 8 nucleotides align to TRBD1. Germline values: CDR1 SNHLY, CDR2 FYNNEI. J lost 3 bases, V lost 7 bases, and 7 bases had no gene match. This CDR3 spans 14 amino acids. The CDR3 bases are TGTGCCAGCACTGGGGACAGGAGGGACACTGAAGCTTTCTTT. Translating it yields CASTGDRRDTEAFF.

The rearrangement joins TRBV7-6 to TRBJ2-1; tentatively, D is TRBD1 (5 bases). CDR1 SGHVS and CDR2 FNYEAQ come from the germline V gene. The CDR3 runs 15 residues. Trimming shortened V by 2 bases and J by 2 bases, and 10 bases separated the two germline ends. The CDR3 protein is CASSLPDSTYNEQFF. In DNA form, the CDR3 reads TGTGCCAGCAGCTTACCCGACAGCACCTACAATGAGCAGTTCTTC.

The sample holds many counts of this clonotype. This chain links TRBV12-3 or TRBV12-4 with TRBJ2-3; 7 nucleotides line up with TRBD1. The CDR3 is 15 residues long. The trim removed 6 bases at V and 0 bases at J, leaving 6 bases unmatched. The CDR3 is CASSLTGLSTDTQYF. The CDR3 nucleotides are TGTGCCAGCAGCTTGACAGGGTTGAGCACAGATACGCAGTATTTT.

This clonotype has at least ten counts. J is TRBJ2-6 and V is TRBV5-6; 10 positions match TRBD1. The V gene end was trimmed by 2 bases and the J gene end by 4 bases; junction bases not matched to a gene: 12. CDR3 length equals 19 residues. Germline assignment: CDR1 SGHDT and CDR2 YYEEEE. Here the CDR3 DNA reads TGTGCCAGCAGCTTAATGTACGGACAGGGGGTATCCGGGGCCAACGTCCTGACTTTC. Translation: CASSLMYGQGVSGANVLTF.

The V call is TRBV19, the J call TRBJ2-7; D is unclear. CDR3 size: 15 residues. The V gene's germline CDR1 is LNHDA and CDR2 SQIVND (reference sequence). The V and J ends lost 6 bases and 0 bases respectively, with 15 bases between them. The chain's CDR3 is CASSPADKSSYEQYF. The DNA for the CDR3 is TGTGCCAGTAGCCCCGCCGACAAGAGCTCCTACGAGCAGTACTTC.

This sequence joins TRBV24-1 and TRBJ2-2, with D unresolved. Germline lookup yields CDR1 KGHDR and CDR2 SFDVKD. V shed 6 bases and J shed 3 bases, with 13 bases lying between them. The CDR3 covers 15 residues. CDR3 loop: CATSKVSSHTGELFF. In DNA form, the CDR3 reads TGTGCCACCAGTAAGGTCAGCAGTCACACCGGGGAGCTGTTTTTT.